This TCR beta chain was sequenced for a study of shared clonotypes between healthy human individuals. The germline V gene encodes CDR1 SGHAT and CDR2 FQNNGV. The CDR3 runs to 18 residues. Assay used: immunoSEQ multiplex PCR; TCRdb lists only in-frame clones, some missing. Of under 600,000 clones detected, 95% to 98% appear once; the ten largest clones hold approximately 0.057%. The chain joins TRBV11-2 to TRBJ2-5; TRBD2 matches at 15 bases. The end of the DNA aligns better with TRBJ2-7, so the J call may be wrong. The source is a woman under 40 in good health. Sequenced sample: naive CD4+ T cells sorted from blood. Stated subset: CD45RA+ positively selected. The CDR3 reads CASSSIHGTSGRTHEQYF. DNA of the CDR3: TGTGCCAGCAGCTCCATTCACGGGACTAGCGGGAGGACCCACGAGCAGTACTTC.